This T cell receptor beta chain was recorded in a study of T-cell memory formation after mild COVID-19. About the study: TCR clusters largely stayed donor specific.

TCRdb independently ran MiXCR on the 5' RACE reads; one entry per CDR3 protein. The sample contains about 350,000 distinct CDR3 sequences, around 13% of which appear only once. The V and J ends lost 3 bases and 0 bases, in that order; junction bases with no gene match: 6. The CDR3 is 16 residues long. Germline V gene data show CDR1 as SGDLS and CDR2 as YYNGEE. Only a few counts were recorded for this clonotype. Its specificity is not known. General observations from the study: Certain responding clones were present in pre-infection memory, suggesting participation of cross-reactive memory.

This receptor was identified in a man between 18 and 35 years old who had mild COVID-19 (a few samples of this study predate the infection). Cell type and time point are not known. Sequencing was performed on PBMCs or a T cell subset sorted from them (not recorded which). This chain connects TRBV9 to TRBJ2-3; 8 bases line up with TRBD2. In DNA form, the CDR3 reads TGTGCCAGCAGCGGAAAACTAGCGGCGAGCACAGATACGCAGTATTTT. This translates into CASSGKLAASTDTQYF.